The T cell receptor (beta chain) under discussion was sequenced for a study of neurological immune-mediated disorders. Study-wide findings and caveats: The absence of any CDR3 amino acid sequence shared by expanded clones across subjects suggests that repertoires were private in all groups.

The cDNA was generated by 5'RACE with 10-nucleotide random UMIs. TCRdb fed the 5' RACE reads into MiXCR, producing one record per CDR3 protein. The table shows about 50,000 distinct CDR3 sequences, with roughly 8% occurring only once. This CDR3 is 13 amino acids long. Per germline, CDR1 LNHNV and CDR2 YYDKDF (reference sequence). V lost 5 bases and J lost 3, with 11 bases in between. To note about this clonotype: Its target is unknown.

The sample's time point: longitudinal time-point 3. This chain connects TRBV15 to TRBJ2-7; D perhaps matches TRBD2 (6 bases). Sequenced input: PBMCs. This TCR was recovered from a woman aged 40 to 50 in good health. The CDR3 bases are TGTGCCACCAGCTATTGGGGGGACTACGAGCAGTACTTC. Its protein is CATSYWGDYEQYF.